The 17 T cell receptor beta chains below all came from one sample that was sequenced in a study of shared clonotypes between healthy human individuals (dated by TCRdb to the early 2020s). The library was generated by the immunoSEQ multiplex PCR assay. In its TCRdb copy, this immuneACCESS table keeps in-frame sequences only and misses some clones. Where compared with another copy, unresolved V genes explain less than half of these, and the others have no known cause. The sample profile shows some 2.4 million clones; 80% to 95% of them were found once. Roughly 0.39% of the sample goes to the ten largest clones. The specimen was naive CD4+ T cells from PBMCs. The cell subset or site label here, explained by the study, means: CD45RA+ positively selected. These receptors came from a man aged 18 to 35 in good health. Some clones in this sample may be carry-over from other donors' samples.

The chain links TRBV6-5 to TRBJ1-2; weak D call: TRBD1 (6 bases). Trimming removed 0 bases at V and 0 bases at J, with 11 bases between. The CDR3 is 16 amino acids. Germline assignment: CDR1 MNHEY and CDR2 SVGAGI. The CDR3 DNA reads TGTGCCAGCAGTTACTCCGGACAGCTTGCTAACTATGGCTACACCTTC. Translating it yields CASSYSGQLANYGYTF.

The V call is TRBV28, the J call TRBJ2-4; 10 bases are shared with TRBD1. Germline V gene data show CDR1 as MDHEN and CDR2 as SYDVKM. The J segment lost 6 bases and the V segment lost 5 bases, leaving 10 bases of the junction unmatched. The length of the CDR3 is 16 residues. This chain's CDR3 is CASSTLGQGMRNIQYF. The CDR3 bases are TGTGCCAGCAGTACCTTGGGACAGGGGATGAGAAACATTCAGTACTTC.

In regard to this clone: The same CDR3 can be traced to other DNA sequences in this sample. The chain couples TRBV6-5 to TRBJ1-2; a weak D match, TRBD1 (6 bases). Trimming pared 6 bases from V and 2 bases from J, leaving 10 bases between. Germline values: CDR1 MNHEY, CDR2 SVGAGI. The CDR3 runs to 13 residues. The CDR3, as DNA: TGTGCCAGCAGCCGGGACAAGAACTATGGCTACACCTTC. This codes for CASSRDKNYGYTF.

The chain combines TRBV6-1 with TRBJ1-5, with D unresolved. The CDR3 spans 14 residues. Trimming left V 4 bases short and J 8 bases short, with 15 bases between. The V gene's germline CDR1 is MNHNS and CDR2 SASEGT. This chain's CDR3 is CASSGNGRGEPQHF. Written as DNA, the CDR3 is TGTGCCAGCAGTGGTAATGGCAGAGGAGAGCCCCAGCATTTT.

This chain links TRBV27 with TRBJ2-3; D uncertain. The CDR3 length is 15 residues. The germline V gene encodes CDR1 MNHEY and CDR2 SMNVEV (reference sequence). V was trimmed by 3 bases and J by 6 bases, leaving 16 bases between them. The CDR3 DNA reads TGTGCCAGCAGTTTCCTTGGCGAGAATTGGGATACGCAGTATTTT. Encoded protein: CASSFLGENWDTQYF.

The V call is TRBV13, the J call TRBJ1-1; D perhaps matches TRBD1 (6 bases). The CDR3 runs 14 residues. Germline V gene lookup returns CDR1 PRHDT and CDR2 FYEKMQ (reference sequence). Trimming removed 3 bases from V and 2 bases from J, with 10 bases in between. The chain's CDR3 is CASSFLGGNTEAFF. The DNA of the CDR3 is TGTGCCAGCAGCTTTCTAGGGGGAAACACTGAAGCTTTCTTT.

The gene calls are TRBV27 and TRBJ1-5; TRBD1 matches 7 bases. Germline V gene lookup returns CDR1 MNHEY and CDR2 SMNVEV (reference sequence). The J segment lost 4 bases and the V segment lost 6 bases, leaving 9 bases of the junction unmatched. The CDR3 is made up of 15 amino acids. For the CDR3, the DNA is TGTGCCAGCAGCAGAGGACAGGTGGGGAATCAGCCCCAGCATTTT. Its protein is CASSRGQVGNQPQHF.

The chain has TRBV11-3 and TRBJ2-2; D is perhaps TRBD2 (6 bases). Trimming took off 5 bases at V and 5 bases at J, with 6 bases between the two ends. Germline V gene sequence: CDR1 SGHNT, CDR2 YENEEA. There are 12 residues in the CDR3. CDR3 coding DNA: TGTGCCAGCAGCCGGGGGACCGGGGAGCTGTTTTTT. Translating gives CASSRGTGELFF.

The CDR3 region is CASSKETAGNQPQHF. The CDR3 DNA follows: TGTGCCAGCAGCAAAGAAACCGCGGGGAATCAGCCCCAGCATTTT. This sequence joins TRBV7-9 and TRBJ1-5; D is unresolved. Germline CDR1 reads SEHNR; CDR2 reads FQNEAQ (reference sequence). The ends were cut back, 5 bases at V and 4 bases at J, with 15 bases in the middle. The CDR3 has 15 residues.

J is TRBJ1-2 and V is TRBV6-6, with D perhaps matching TRBD1 (6 bases). Germline loops: CDR1 MNHNY, CDR2 SVGAGI (reference sequence). The ends were cut back, 6 bases at V and 2 bases at J, with 19 bases in the middle. This CDR3 contains 16 residues. This CDR3 is CASSLRQERGNYGYTF. The CDR3 DNA follows: TGTGCCAGCAGCCTTCGCCAGGAAAGGGGGAACTATGGCTACACCTTC.

A word on this clone: The same CDR3 also results from other DNA sequences found in this sample. This rearrangement joins TRBV15 to TRBJ2-2; D remains unclear. CDR1 is LNHNV, CDR2 YYDKDF, per germline (reference sequence). This CDR3 comprises 13 residues. Trimming took off 0 bases at V and 6 bases at J, with 5 bases between the two ends. The CDR3 sequence: CATSREVPGELFF. CDR3 DNA: TGTGCCACCAGCAGAGAGGTTCCCGGGGAGCTGTTTTTT.

Remarks on this clone: Additional DNA sequences in this sample encode the identical CDR3. V and J are TRBV27 and TRBJ2-1; D gene unclear. V was cut by 3 bases and J by 4 bases, with 7 bases left in between. This CDR3 region has 13 residues. CDR1 is MNHEY and CDR2 is SMNVEV in the germline V gene (reference sequence). As DNA, the CDR3 is TGTGCCAGCAGTTTGAATCGGTACAATGAGCAGTTCTTC. This codes for CASSLNRYNEQFF.

The CDR3 DNA is TGTGCCAGCAGGCCAGCGGGAGTATACAATGAGCAGTTCTTC. It codes for CASRPAGVYNEQFF. V usage is TRBV6-1 and J usage is TRBJ2-1; 8 nucleotides line up with TRBD2. The CDR3 covers 14 residues. CDR1 and CDR2 (germline): MNHNS, SASEGT. Unmatched junction bases numbered 5, after V lost 6 bases and J lost 4 bases.

V usage is TRBV6-6 and J usage is TRBJ1-5, with D perhaps matching TRBD1 (6 bases). The CDR3 totals 14 residues. The V gene lost 7 bases and the J gene lost 4 bases, with 14 bases spanning the gap. From germline, CDR1 is MNHNY and CDR2 SVGAGI (reference sequence). CDR3 sequence: CASIGGRSNQPQHF. CDR3 sequence (DNA): TGTGCCAGCATTGGGGGGCGAAGTAATCAGCCCCAGCATTTT.

This rearrangement joins TRBV19 to TRBJ1-5; 7 bases align to TRBD1. CDR3 length: 16 residues. Trimming removed 10 bases from V and 1 base from J; junction bases left unmatched: 13. Germline V gene sequence: CDR1 LNHDA, CDR2 SQIVND (reference sequence). CDR3 bases: TGTGCCACCTCCTCCGACCGGGACAGCAGCAATCAGCCCCAGCATTTT. The encoded protein is CATSSDRDSSNQPQHF.

The chain employs TRBV7-3 and TRBJ1-1, with D unresolved. Germline V gene sequence: CDR1 SGHTA, CDR2 FQGTGA. There are 14 residues in the CDR3. Trimming pared 0 bases from V and 4 bases from J, leaving 9 bases between. The DNA for the CDR3 is TGTGCCAGCAGCTTAACCGGTCCGGGCACTGAAGCTTTCTTT. Translated, it gives CASSLTGPGTEAFF.

This rearrangement joins TRBV29-1 to TRBJ1-2, with a weak D call TRBD1 (5 bases). The CDR3 has 12 residues. V gave up 2 bases and J gave up 4 bases, with 8 bases separating them. From germline, CDR1 is SQVTM and CDR2 ANQGSEA. The CDR3 reads CSVETTVYGYTF. CDR3 in DNA: TGCAGCGTTGAAACGACAGTCTATGGCTACACCTTC.